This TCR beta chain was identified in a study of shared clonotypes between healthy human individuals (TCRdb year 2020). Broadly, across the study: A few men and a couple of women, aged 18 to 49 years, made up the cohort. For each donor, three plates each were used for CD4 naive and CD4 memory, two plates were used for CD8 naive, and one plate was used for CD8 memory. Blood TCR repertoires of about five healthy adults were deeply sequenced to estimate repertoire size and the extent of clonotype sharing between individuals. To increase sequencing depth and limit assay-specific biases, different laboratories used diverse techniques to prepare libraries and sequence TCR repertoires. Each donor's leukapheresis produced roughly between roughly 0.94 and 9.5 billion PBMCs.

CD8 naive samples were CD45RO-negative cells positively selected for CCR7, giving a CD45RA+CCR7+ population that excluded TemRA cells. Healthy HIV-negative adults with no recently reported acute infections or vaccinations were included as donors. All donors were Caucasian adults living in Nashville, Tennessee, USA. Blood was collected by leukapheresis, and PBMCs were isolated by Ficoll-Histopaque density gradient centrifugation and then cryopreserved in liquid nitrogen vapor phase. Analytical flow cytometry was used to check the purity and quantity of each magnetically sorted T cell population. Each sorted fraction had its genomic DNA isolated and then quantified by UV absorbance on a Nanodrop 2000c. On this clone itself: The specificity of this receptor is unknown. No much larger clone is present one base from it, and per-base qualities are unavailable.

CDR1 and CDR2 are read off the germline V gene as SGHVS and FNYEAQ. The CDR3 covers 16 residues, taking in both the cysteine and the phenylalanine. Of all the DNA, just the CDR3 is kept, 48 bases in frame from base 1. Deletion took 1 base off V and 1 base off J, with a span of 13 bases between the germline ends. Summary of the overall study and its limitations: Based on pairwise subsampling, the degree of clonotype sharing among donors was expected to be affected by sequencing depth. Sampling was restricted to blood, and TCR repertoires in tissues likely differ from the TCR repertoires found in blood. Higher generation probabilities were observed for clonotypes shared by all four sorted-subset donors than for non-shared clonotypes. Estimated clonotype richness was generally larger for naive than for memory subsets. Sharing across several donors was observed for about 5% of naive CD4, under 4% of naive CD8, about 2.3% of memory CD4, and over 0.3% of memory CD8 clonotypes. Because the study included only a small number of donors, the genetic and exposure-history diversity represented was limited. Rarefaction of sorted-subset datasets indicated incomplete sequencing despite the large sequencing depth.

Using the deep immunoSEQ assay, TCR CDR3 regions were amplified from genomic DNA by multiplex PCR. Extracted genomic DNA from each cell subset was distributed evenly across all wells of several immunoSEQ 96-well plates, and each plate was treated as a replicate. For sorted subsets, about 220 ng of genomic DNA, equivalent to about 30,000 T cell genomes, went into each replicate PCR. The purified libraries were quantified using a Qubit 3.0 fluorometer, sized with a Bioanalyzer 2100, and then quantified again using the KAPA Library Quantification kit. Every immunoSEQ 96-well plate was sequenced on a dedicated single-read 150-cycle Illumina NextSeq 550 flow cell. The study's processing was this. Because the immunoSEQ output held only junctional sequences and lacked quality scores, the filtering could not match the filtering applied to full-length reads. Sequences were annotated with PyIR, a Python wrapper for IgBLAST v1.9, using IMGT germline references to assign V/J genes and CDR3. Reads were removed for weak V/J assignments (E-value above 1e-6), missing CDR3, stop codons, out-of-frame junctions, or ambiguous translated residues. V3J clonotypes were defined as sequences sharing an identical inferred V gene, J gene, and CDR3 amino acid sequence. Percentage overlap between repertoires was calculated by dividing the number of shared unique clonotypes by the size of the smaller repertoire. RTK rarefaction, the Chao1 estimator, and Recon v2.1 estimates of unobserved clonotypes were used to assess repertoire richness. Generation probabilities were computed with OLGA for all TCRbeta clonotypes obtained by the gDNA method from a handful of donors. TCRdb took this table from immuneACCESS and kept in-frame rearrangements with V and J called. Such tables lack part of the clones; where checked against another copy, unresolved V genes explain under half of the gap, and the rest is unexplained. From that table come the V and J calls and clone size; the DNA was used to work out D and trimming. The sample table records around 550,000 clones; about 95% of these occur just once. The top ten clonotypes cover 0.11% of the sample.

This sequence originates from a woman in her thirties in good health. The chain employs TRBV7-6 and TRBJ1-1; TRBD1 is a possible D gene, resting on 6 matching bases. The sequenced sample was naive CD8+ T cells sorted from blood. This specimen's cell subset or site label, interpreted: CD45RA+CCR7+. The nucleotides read TGTGCCAGCAGCTTAGAAGGGGGACGAAGGAACACTGAAGCTTTCTTT. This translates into CASSLEGGRRNTEAFF.